This T cell receptor (beta chain) stems from a study of T cell changes during pregnancy in multiple sclerosis (dated by TCRdb to the late 2010s). For the study in its entirety: The study examined how the T cell repertoire changed over the course of pregnancy in women with multiple sclerosis.

A word on this clone: Its recognized antigen is unknown. Base qualities are not recorded, but no much larger clone differs from it by a single base.

Unmatched junction bases come to 3, with V trimmed by 1 base and J by 1 base. Measured from the cysteine to the phenylalanine, the CDR3 is 16 residues long. The sequence is cut down to CDR3 DNA, 48 bases in frame from base 1. The germline V gene (reference sequence) sets CDR1 to SEHNR and CDR2 to FQNEAQ. The library was prepared using the immunoSEQ multiplex PCR assay. In its TCRdb copy, this immuneACCESS table keeps in-frame sequences only and misses some clones. Where compared with another copy, unresolved V genes explain less than half of these, and the others have no known cause. This sample lists 45,000 to 70,000 clones; approximately 90% were detected once. The ten most abundant clones make up approximately 0.21% of the sample.

The chain uses TRBV7-9 and TRBJ2-3; 9 bases in between match TRBD2. The sequence came from a female donor with multiple sclerosis, enrolled in a pregnancy study. The input for sequencing was CD4+ T cells from peripheral blood mononuclear cells, taken in the second trimester of pregnancy. Read as DNA, the sequence is TGTGCCAGCAGCTTAGTTAGCGGGAGCGGCACAGATACGCAGTATTTT. Its translation reads: CASSLVSGSGTDTQYF.